The 24 T cell receptor beta chains below were found in one sample sequenced in a study of T cell clusters in autoimmune cytopenias. TRB amplification used roughly 250 ng of peripheral blood genomic DNA. One tube held mixed TRB-A and TRB-B primer pools for touch-down PCR. TCRdb reprocessed the multiplex PCR reads and keeps a single row for each CDR3 protein, giving no DNA. Recorded here are about 11,000 distinct CDR3 sequences; the top ten clones represent 20% to 25%. The sample was also reused in another study, on T cell repertoires in aging, cancer and after chemotherapy.

Sequencing was carried out using peripheral blood. Every receptor here comes from a human donor in good health.

This clonotype is classed as large by frequency. This chain joins TRBV6-5 and TRBJ1-1; TCRdb lists TRBD1, though no DNA is available to test this call. Per germline, CDR1 MNHEY and CDR2 SVGAGI. CDR3 length equals 13 residues. This CDR3 is CASSYQGVAEAFF.

The chain uses TRBV18 and TRBJ1-2. This CDR3 is built from 14 residues. CDR1 is KGHSH, CDR2 LQKENI, per germline. CDR3 protein: CASSSTGTQTGYTF.

J is TRBJ2-2 and V is TRBV20-1; TCRdb's D gene call, TRBD2, goes unchecked for lack of DNA. Per germline, CDR1 DFQATT and CDR2 SNEGSKA (reference sequence). The CDR3 loop spans 15 amino acids. CDR3 in amino acids: CSASSNGGAYGELFF.

The gene calls are TRBV5-1 and TRBJ1-4; TCRdb's D call of TRBD1 is untestable without DNA. Germline assignment: CDR1 SGHRS and CDR2 YFSETQ. This CDR3 has 13 amino acids. CDR3 region: CASSTGTGEGLFF.

Here the CDR3 reads CASSSRTSGVYNEQFF. The genes are TRBV18 and TRBJ2-1; as DNA is missing, the TRBD2 call by TCRdb cannot be tested. The CDR3 is made up of 16 amino acids. The V gene's germline CDR1 is KGHSH and CDR2 LQKENI.

The chain uses TRBV19 and TRBJ2-7; TCRdb reports TRBD1, a call that lacks DNA to check it against. CDR1 and CDR2 from the germline V gene are LNHDA and SQIVND (reference sequence). The CDR3 contains 17 residues. The CDR3 protein is CASSIPPGQSGSYEQYF.

Frequency places this clonotype as medium-sized (0.01 to 0.1%). The V and J genes are TRBV19 and TRBJ1-4. The CDR3 has 14 amino acids. Germline values: CDR1 LNHDA, CDR2 SQIVND (reference sequence). The CDR3 loop reads CASRGTSTNEKLFF.

The genes are TRBV7-9 and TRBJ2-7. The CDR3 loop spans 15 amino acids. The germline gives CDR1 SEHNR, CDR2 FQNEAQ (reference sequence). The CDR3 is CASSYGLGPLYEQYF. The full variable domain, with the rest looked up from reference TRBV7-9 and TRBJ2-7, is DTGVSQNPRHKITKRGQNVTFRCDPISEHNRLYWYRQTLGQGPEFLTYFQNEAQLEKSRLLSDRFSAERPKGSFSTLEIQRTEQGDSAMYLCASSYGLGPLYEQYFGPGTRLTVT.

The rearrangement uses TRBV18 and TRBJ1-1. Per the germline V gene, CDR1 is KGHSH and CDR2 is LQKENI. The CDR3 runs 15 residues. This CDR3 reads CASSSGLQGPQEAFF. Based on the CDR3 plus reference TRBV18 and TRBJ1-1, the full variable domain is NAGVMQNPRHLVRRRGQEARLRCSPMKGHSHVYWYRQLPEEGLKFMVYLQKENIIDESGMPKERFSAEFPKEGPSILRIQQVVRGDSAAYFCASSSGLQGPQEAFFGQGTRLTVV.

Its frequency marks this clonotype as medium-sized (0.01 to 0.1%). The chain links TRBV6-2 or TRBV6-3 to TRBJ2-1. Germline values: CDR1 MNHEY, CDR2 SVGEGT. The CDR3 sequence is 14 residues long. The CDR3 here is CASRVRGSFNEQFF.

V gene TRBV12-3 or TRBV12-4 combines with J gene TRBJ1-2; TCRdb designates TRBD1, a call that cannot be tested without DNA. The CDR3 contains 14 residues. The CDR3 region is CASSLRGGGGGYTF.

The chain carries TRBV18 and TRBJ2-3. The CDR3 has 16 residues. Looked up from germline, CDR1 is KGHSH and CDR2 is LQKENI. The chain's CDR3 is CASSSDWGPRTDTQYF.

The rearrangement joins TRBV12-3 or TRBV12-4 to TRBJ2-1. The CDR3 length is 12 residues. CDR3 in amino acids: CASSARDNEQFF.

This clonotype is classed as medium-sized (0.01 to 0.1%) by frequency. The genes are TRBV19 and TRBJ2-7; there is no DNA to check the TCRdb D call of TRBD1. The CDR3 sequence is 14 residues long. The germline CDR1 and CDR2 sequences are LNHDA and SQIVND (reference sequence). The chain's CDR3 is CASSINGGGAEQYF.

The chain joins TRBV13 to TRBJ2-5; TCRdb gives TRBD2 as the D gene, but with no DNA this cannot be confirmed. This CDR3 spans 14 amino acids. Germline values: CDR1 PRHDT, CDR2 FYEKMQ (reference sequence). CDR3 amino acids: CASSAPGRVQTQYF.

The chain has TRBV6-2 or TRBV6-3 and TRBJ2-7; TCRdb lists TRBD2, though no DNA is available to test this call. The germline V gene encodes CDR1 MNHEY and CDR2 SVGEGT. The CDR3 loop spans 17 amino acids. The chain's CDR3 is CASSYSAAGSSLDEQYF.

V usage is TRBV5-1 and J usage is TRBJ2-1; checking the TCRdb D call of TRBD1 is not possible without DNA. Germline V gene sequence: CDR1 SGHRS, CDR2 YFSETQ. The CDR3 is made up of 16 amino acids. CDR3: CASSSVRTGADNEQFF.

This rearrangement joins TRBV27 to TRBJ1-3. This CDR3 spans 16 amino acids. CDR1 and CDR2 from the germline V gene are MNHEY and SMNVEV (reference sequence). The CDR3 protein is CASSSLQASSGNTIYF.

The rearrangement uses TRBV19 and TRBJ1-5; without DNA, the TCRdb call of TRBD1 cannot be checked. This CDR3 contains 12 residues. CDR1 and CDR2 from the germline V gene are LNHDA and SQIVND (reference sequence). CDR3 residues: CASWDRGPPQHF.

This chain connects TRBV11-2 to TRBJ2-5; no DNA is available, so the TRBD1 call from TCRdb remains unchecked. Germline V gene data show CDR1 as SGHAT and CDR2 as FQNNGV. The CDR3 spans 14 residues. CDR3: CASSGGGIGETQYF. The full variable domain, completed using reference TRBV11-2 and TRBJ2-5, is EAGVAQSPRYKIIEKRQSVAFWCNPISGHATLYWYQQILGQGPKLLIQFQNNGVVDDSQLPKDRFSAERLKGVDSTLKIQPAKLEDSAVYLCASSGGGIGETQYFGPGTRLLVL.

The rearrangement uses TRBV18 and TRBJ1-1; TCRdb reports TRBD1, a call that lacks DNA to check it against. There are 16 residues in the CDR3. In germline, CDR1 is KGHSH, CDR2 LQKENI. The CDR3 reads CASSPFPAQGATEAFF.

The chain links TRBV6-2 or TRBV6-3 to TRBJ2-1. Germline V gene sequence: CDR1 MNHEY, CDR2 SVGEGT. The CDR3 spans 13 residues. The CDR3: CASTRESYNEQFF.

The chain joins TRBV6-6 to TRBJ1-5; TCRdb outputs TRBD1, but without DNA this stays unchecked. The CDR3 covers 14 residues. CDR1 MNHNY and CDR2 SVGAGI come from the germline V gene (reference sequence). This chain's CDR3 is CASRQTGGSQPQHF.

The rearrangement uses TRBV28 and TRBJ1-2; TCRdb selects TRBD1, and the lack of DNA leaves this call unchecked. Germline assignment: CDR1 MDHEN and CDR2 SYDVKM. The length of the CDR3 is 13 residues. CDR3 amino acids: CASSLGQGYGYTF.